The sequence of this T cell receptor beta chain was determined in a study of PD-L1 blockade in urothelial cancer. Every PCR received spiked-in synthetic TCR analog templates. The repertoire was sequenced with immunoSEQ multiplex PCR; TCRdb's copy has only in-frame clones and lacks some. The sample holds 25,000 to 35,000 clones; 85% to 90% are singletons and the top ten take about 1.7%. In the case of this clone: Its antigen is as yet unknown.

Study-wide findings and caveats: Patients who had durable benefit saw their tumor-associated blood clones expand more at 3 weeks.

The V gene end was trimmed by 3 bases and the J gene end by 8 bases; junction bases not matched to a gene: 7. Per germline, CDR1 SGHTA and CDR2 FQGNSA. This CDR3 comprises 16 residues. This material consisted of PBMCs, taken around atezolizumab (anti-PD-L1) treatment. This chain joins TRBV7-2 and TRBJ2-1, with 13 bases lining up with TRBD2. The receptor was isolated from a man aged 45 to 65 with urothelial cancer. CDR3 loop: CASSFRAGLAGHEQFF. The CDR3 DNA sequence: TGTGCCAGCAGCTTCCGAGCGGGACTAGCGGGACATGAGCAGTTCTTC.